The source of this TCR beta chain is a study of blood T cell repertoires in COVID-19. At the level of the study: Samples of COVID-19 (acute and convalescent) were obtained from the United States, Italy and Spain.

Germline values: CDR1 LNHNV, CDR2 YYDKDF (reference sequence). The CDR3 loop spans 15 amino acids. Trimming cost V 0 bases and J 8 bases, with 13 bases left between them. Original processing notes: From reference gene primer amplification, estimates of nucleated cell counts were derived. Sequencing used immunoSEQ multiplex PCR; TCRdb keeps in-frame clones, though not all of them. That table supplies the V and J calls and clone size; D and trimming were determined from the DNA. The profile shows about 250,000 clones, around nine tenths of them singletons. The sequence came from an elderly man with acute or convalescent COVID-19. The rearrangement joins TRBV15 to TRBJ1-4; D remains unclear. Sequencing was done on a sample of peripheral blood. As DNA, the CDR3 is TGTGCCACCAGCAGAGACAACAGTAAATGGGAAAAACTGTTTTTT. It encodes CATSRDNSKWEKLFF.